A single sample is the source of the 15 T cell receptor beta chains below, sequenced in a study of PD-1 blockade in classical Hodgkin lymphoma (dated by TCRdb to 2020 to 2021). Receptor amplification or capture employed the immunoSEQ multiplex PCR assay. This immuneACCESS table, as held by TCRdb, lists in-frame sequences with V and J called but not all clones. Of the missing ones, under half trace to an unresolved V gene in checked studies; the others have no known cause. The sample includes 1,500 to 2,500 clones, with roughly four fifths observed a single time. The ten largest clones represent roughly a tenth of the sample. The time point label for this specimen denotes: cycle 1 day 1 (C1D1), immediately before nivolumab initiation. Relapse after autologous stem cell transplantation had occurred in all trial patients, and cohorts A, B and C were distinguished by prior brentuximab vedotin exposure.

The material sequenced was peripheral blood mononuclear cells (PBMCs), taken at baseline. All receptors come from a human donor with classical Hodgkin lymphoma.

The V call is TRBV2, the J call TRBJ2-5, with TRBD2 identical over 12 bases. The germline V gene encodes CDR1 SNHLY and CDR2 FYNNEI. Trimming cost V 4 bases and J 5 bases; bases outside gene matches: 5. The CDR3 length is 15 residues. The CDR3 protein is CASSVRTSGVETQYF. The CDR3 DNA sequence: TGTGCCAGCAGTGTGAGGACTAGCGGGGTCGAGACCCAGTACTTC.

The V and J genes are TRBV7-2 and TRBJ2-6; D gene uncertain. Germline CDR1 SGHTA, CDR2 FQGNSA. The CDR3 extends over 16 amino acids. Trimming shortened V by 3 bases and J by 0 bases, and 9 bases separated the two germline ends. The DNA of the CDR3 is TGTGCCAGCAGCTTTGACAAATTCTCTGGGGCCAACGTCCTGACTTTC. As protein: CASSFDKFSGANVLTF.

There are a few counts of this clone. J is TRBJ1-4 and V is TRBV12-1. TRBV12-1 is labeled a pseudogene. This CDR3 is 15 amino acids long. The CDR3 DNA reads TGTGCCAGCAGCTTTTTAAGGGGAGGAAGGGAAAAACTGTTTTTT. This sequence encodes CASSFLRGGREKLFF.

The genes are TRBV7-9 and TRBJ1-4; D may be TRBD1 (6 bases). The V end was cut by 4 bases, the J end by 8 bases, with 14 bases between. This CDR3 has 14 residues. Per the germline V gene, CDR1 is SEHNR and CDR2 is FQNEAQ (reference sequence). Written as DNA, the CDR3 is TGTGCCAGCAGCTCCAGGGGAGGTGGAGAAAAACTGTTTTTT. It encodes CASSSRGGGEKLFF.

This clone was counted once. This rearrangement joins TRBV9 to TRBJ1-5; the D is unclear. Germline CDR1 SGDLS, CDR2 YYNGEE. Trimming removed 2 bases from V and 1 base from J, with 4 bases in between. The CDR3 runs to 13 residues. The chain's CDR3 is CASSVGSNQPQHF. The CDR3 DNA follows: TGTGCCAGCAGCGTGGGAAGCAATCAGCCCCAGCATTTT. The full variable domain, in which reference TRBV9 and TRBJ1-5 provide the parts outside the CDR3, is DSGVTQTPKHLITATGQRVTLRCSPRSGDLSVYWYQQSLDQGLQFLIQYYNGEERAKGNILERFSAQQFPDLHSELNLSSLELGDSALYFCASSVGSNQPQHFGDGTRLSIL.

In its sample, this clone was seen a few times. V usage is TRBV5-4 and J usage is TRBJ2-7; D is unresolved. There are 13 residues in the CDR3. Per the germline V gene, CDR1 is SGHNT and CDR2 is YYREEE (reference sequence). The ends were cut back, 0 bases at V and 1 base at J, with 5 bases in the middle. The DNA for the CDR3 is TGTGCCAGCAGCTTGGCCCTTTCCTACGAGCAGTACTTC. It yields the protein CASSLALSYEQYF.

The chain uses TRBV30 and TRBJ1-6, with a tentative D call TRBD1 (5 bases). Germline CDR1 GTSNPN, CDR2 SVGIG (reference sequence). CDR3 length: 16 amino acids. The V and J ends lost 0 bases and 7 bases respectively, with 16 bases between them. The CDR3 DNA follows: TGTGCCTGGAGTGTACCTTTTCGCCAGGGAAATTCACCCCTCCACTTT. This sequence encodes CAWSVPFRQGNSPLHF.

The V call is TRBV4-1, the J call TRBJ2-2, with D tentatively TRBD2 (5 bases). There are 14 residues in the CDR3. Trimming cost V 2 bases and J 5 bases, with 9 bases left between them. Germline V gives CDR1 MGHRA, CDR2 YSYEKL. CDR3 sequence reads: CASSQWSGTGELFF. CDR3 nucleotides: TGCGCCAGCAGCCAATGGTCGGGAACCGGGGAGCTGTTTTTT.

The V call is TRBV27, the J call TRBJ2-7; D perhaps matches TRBD1 (5 bases). Trimming removed 6 bases from V and 0 bases from J, with 18 bases in between. The CDR3 totals 16 residues. Germline V gene lookup returns CDR1 MNHEY and CDR2 SMNVEV (reference sequence). The DNA for the CDR3 is TGTGCCAGCAGCAGGGCCGAAGGGTACATCTCCTACGAGCAGTACTTC. Amino acids: CASSRAEGYISYEQYF.

The genes are TRBV7-3 and TRBJ1-1; a possible D gene is TRBD1 (6 bases). The CDR3 has 15 residues. The germline CDR1 and CDR2 sequences are SGHTA and FQGTGA. The germline V and J ends were trimmed by 5 bases and 0 bases, with 13 bases remaining between them. The CDR3 DNA follows: TGTGCCAGCAGCCCCGGGGGGCAAATGAACACTGAAGCTTTCTTT. Residues: CASSPGGQMNTEAFF.

The chain joins TRBV5-8 to TRBJ2-3, with TRBD2 matching 7 bases. CDR3 length equals 16 residues. Trimming cost V 0 bases and J 2 bases; bases outside gene matches: 6. The germline CDR1 and CDR2 sequences are SGHTS and YDEGEE. CDR3 in amino acids: CASSLGGGANTDTQYF. The CDR3 bases are TGTGCCAGCAGCTTGGGGGGAGGGGCCAACACAGATACGCAGTATTTT.

The chain uses TRBV15 and TRBJ2-2; D not certain. Germline V gives CDR1 LNHNV, CDR2 YYDKDF (reference sequence). This CDR3 contains 14 residues. Trimming shortened V by 3 bases and J by 4 bases, and 9 bases separated the two germline ends. The CDR3 sequence: CATSSGVPTGELFF. For the CDR3, the DNA is TGTGCCACCAGCAGCGGAGTCCCCACCGGGGAGCTGTTTTTT.

V gene TRBV7-9 combines with J gene TRBJ2-2; no firm D call. Germline V gives CDR1 SEHNR, CDR2 FQNEAQ (reference sequence). Trimming took off 3 bases at V and 5 bases at J, with 10 bases between the two ends. The length of the CDR3 is 14 residues. Here the CDR3 DNA reads TGTGCCAGCAGCTTTGCCGGGTGGACCGGGGAGCTGTTTTTT. It codes for CASSFAGWTGELFF.

V and J are TRBV22-1 and TRBJ2-6. TRBV22-1 represents a pseudogene. This CDR3 spans 17 amino acids. DNA of the CDR3: TGTCCTGGGAGAGGCCTTCGCGAACAAAGTCGGGCCAACGTCCTGACTTTC. Amino acids: CPGRGLREQSRANVLTF.

The chain recombines TRBV6-1 with TRBJ1-2, with TRBD1 matching 10 bases. CDR3 size: 14 residues. Unmatched junction bases numbered 4, after V lost 5 bases and J lost 4 bases. Germline CDR1 and CDR2: MNHNS and SASEGT. DNA for the CDR3: TGTGCCAGCAGTCGGGACAGGGGCGGCTATGGCTACACCTTC. Translated: CASSRDRGGYGYTF.